This record looks at one TCR beta chain sequence and its context. Its specificity is unknown. The data were obtained in a study of human thymus T cells. Resections from corrective heart surgery provided thymus tissue. The donors were infants in Finland with congenital heart defects, otherwise immunologically healthy. Regarding the study as a whole: Gene usage for V and J segments appeared biased in thymic and blood repertoires. Related research has reported that thymic repertoires overlap highly among unrelated individuals.

V lost 4 bases to trimming and J lost 5 bases; unmatched junction nucleotides: 10. The germline CDR1 and CDR2 sequences are SEHNR and FQNEAQ (reference sequence). This CDR3 comprises 16 residues. Measured with immunoSEQ multiplex PCR; TCRdb has only the in-frame clones, and not every one. The sample holds tens of thousands of clones, approximately 95% seen once. The receptor comes from a girl in the first two years of life with a congenital heart defect but otherwise immunologically healthy. Sequencing was done on a sample of thymus tissue. The chain is built from TRBV7-9 and TRBJ2-7; 11 nucleotides agree with TRBD1. The DNA for the CDR3 is TGTGCCAGCAGCTCCTACAAGGGACAGGGGGTCCACGAGCAGTACTTC. Residues: CASSSYKGQGVHEQYF.